Each of the 15 T cell receptor beta chains below was sequenced from the same sample in a study of OX40 agonist ivuxolimab in advanced cancers. Clones were sequenced by immunoSEQ multiplex PCR, and TCRdb holds only the in-frame ones, with some missing. The sample yields more than 70,000 clones, approximately 80% seen once. The sequencing used CD4+ or CD8+ T cells sorted from blood, collected in a trial of the OX40 agonist ivuxolimab. The receptor set was obtained from an adult with an advanced solid tumor such as melanoma, head and neck, liver or kidney cancer.

The chain recombines TRBV5-1 with TRBJ1-1, with TRBD1 identical over 9 bases. This CDR3 is 15 amino acids long. The V gene's germline CDR1 is SGHRS and CDR2 YFSETQ. V gave up 4 bases and J gave up 4 bases; unmatched junction bases: 8. CDR3 nucleotide sequence: TGCGCCAGCAGCCTACTAACAGGGGGCCTCACTGAAGCTTTCTTT. This codes for CASSLLTGGLTEAFF.

J is TRBJ2-5 and V is TRBV5-1, with TRBD1 identical over 8 bases. Looked up from germline, CDR1 is SGHRS and CDR2 is YFSETQ. The CDR3 sequence is 16 residues long. Trimming removed 4 bases from V and 2 bases from J; junction bases left unmatched: 10. The CDR3 region has the DNA TGCGCCAGCAGCCCCGGGACAGGCACACCTCAAGAGACCCAGTACTTC. Protein: CASSPGTGTPQETQYF.

The chain employs TRBV15 and TRBJ2-2; D gene uncertain. Trimming left V 8 bases short and J 9 bases short, with 22 bases between. The CDR3 totals 15 residues. Germline CDR1 and CDR2: LNHNV and YYDKDF (reference sequence). The CDR3 sequence: CATGRYGEGSRELFF. The CDR3 nucleotides are TGTGCCACCGGCCGGTATGGGGAAGGTTCAAGGGAGCTGTTTTTT. Looking up the rest from reference TRBV15 and TRBJ2-2 gives the full variable domain: DAMVIQNPRYQVTQFGKPVTLSCSQTLNHNVMYWYQQKSSQAPKLLFHYYDKDFNNEADTPDNFQSRRPNTSFCFLDIRSPGLGDTAMYLCATGRYGEGSRELFFGEGSRLTVL.

This chain links TRBV28 with TRBJ1-5; D possibly corresponds to TRBD1 (5 bases). Germline V gives CDR1 MDHEN, CDR2 SYDVKM. The CDR3 loop spans 15 amino acids. Deletions cut 3 bases from V and 1 base from J, with 10 bases between. The chain's CDR3 is CASSLGGGSNQPQHF. DNA of the CDR3: TGTGCCAGCAGTTTGGGGGGGGGAAGCAATCAGCCCCAGCATTTT. Based on the CDR3 plus reference TRBV28 and TRBJ1-5, the full variable domain is DVKVTQSSRYLVKRTGEKVFLECVQDMDHENMFWYRQDPGLGLRLIYFSYDVKMKEKGDIPEGYSVSREKKERFSLILESASTNQTSMYLCASSLGGGSNQPQHFGDGTRLSIL.

In the case of this clone: The junction and the germline gene differ at one end; a read error may be behind it. The chain employs TRBV6-5 and TRBJ1-4, with no clear D. The CDR3 runs to 15 residues. Germline V gene sequence: CDR1 MNHEY, CDR2 SVGAGI. The CDR3 protein is CASSDSSLWREKLFF. The CDR3 nucleotides read TGTGCCAGCAGTGACTCGTCCCTCTGGCGCGAAAAACTGTTTTTT.

The V and J genes are TRBV9 and TRBJ2-5, with TRBD2 matching 9 bases. Germline values: CDR1 SGDLS, CDR2 YYNGEE. The V and J ends lost 0 bases and 2 bases, in that order; junction bases with no gene match: 5. The CDR3 is 16 residues long. CDR3 nucleotide sequence: TGTGCCAGCAGCGTAGGGGGGACTAGCTCTCAAGAGACCCAGTACTTC. Translated: CASSVGGTSSQETQYF.

Written as DNA, the CDR3 is TGTGCCAGCAGGGGGACTAGCGCACAAGAGACCCAGTACTTC. Residues: CASRGTSAQETQYF. J is TRBJ2-5 and V is TRBV2, with 10 bases aligning to TRBD2. V shed 6 bases, J shed 2 bases, and the junction held 3 bases outside the gene matches. This CDR3 spans 14 amino acids. Germline V gives CDR1 SNHLY, CDR2 FYNNEI.

This clone has only one observation. The chain carries TRBV19 and TRBJ2-6; possible D gene TRBD2, 6 bases. The CDR3 covers 14 residues. Germline CDR1 and CDR2: LNHDA and SQIVND (reference sequence). V was cut by 9 bases and J by 2 bases, with 11 bases left in between. CDR3 residues: CASLSGAGANVLTF. The CDR3 DNA follows: TGTGCCAGCCTTTCGGGAGCTGGGGCCAACGTCCTGACTTTC.

The gene calls are TRBV11-2 and TRBJ2-7, with 8 bases identical to TRBD1. J gave up 2 bases and V 1 base, and 10 bases lay outside the gene matches. The CDR3 contains 17 residues. CDR1 SGHAT and CDR2 FQNNGV come from the germline V gene. DNA for the CDR3: TGTGCCAGCAGCTTAGGACACGGACAGGGAACTACCTACGAGCAGTACGTC. Protein sequence: CASSLGHGQGTTYEQYV.

CDR3 sequence (DNA): TGTGCCAGCTCCCCAACATCGAGCTCCTACGAGCAGTACGTC. As protein: CASSPTSSSYEQYV. The genes are TRBV18 and TRBJ2-7; D gene unclear. Trimming took off 6 bases at V and 0 bases at J, with 12 bases between the two ends. The V gene's germline CDR1 is KGHSH and CDR2 LQKENI. This CDR3 contains 14 residues.

This clone was found a few times. The chain joins TRBV9 to TRBJ1-1; 11 nucleotides align to TRBD1. CDR1 is SGDLS and CDR2 is YYNGEE in the germline V gene. V lost 4 bases to trimming and J lost 5 bases; unmatched junction nucleotides: 7. The CDR3 is made up of 15 amino acids. In DNA, the CDR3 is TGTGCCAGCAGCCCATTGGACAGGGGGCTTACTGAAGCTTTCTTT. Translated, it gives CASSPLDRGLTEAFF.

The chain carries TRBV11-2 and TRBJ2-7; TRBD1 matches at 9 bases. The germline V gene encodes CDR1 SGHAT and CDR2 FQNNGV. CDR3 length: 13 amino acids. V lost 3 bases, J lost 4 bases, and 1 base stayed unmatched. This chain's CDR3 is CASSLGTGYEQYF. As DNA, the CDR3 is TGTGCCAGCAGCTTGGGGACAGGGTACGAGCAGTACTTC.

The chain links TRBV5-1 to TRBJ2-7; D may be TRBD1 (6 bases). This CDR3 is 16 amino acids long. The germline gives CDR1 SGHRS, CDR2 YFSETQ. The V end was cut by 4 bases, the J end by 4 bases, with 21 bases between. CDR3 region: CASSKGGGDGVYEQYV. In DNA, the CDR3 is TGCGCCAGCAGCAAAGGGGGTGGGGACGGTGTTTACGAGCAGTACGTC.

The rearrangement links TRBV15 to TRBJ1-5; no clear D. The CDR3 runs 12 residues. Germline lookup yields CDR1 LNHNV and CDR2 YYDKDF (reference sequence). The V end was cut by 0 bases, the J end by 7 bases, with 4 bases between. CDR3: CATSRDRQPQHF. CDR3 in DNA: TGTGCCACCAGCAGAGATCGGCAGCCCCAGCATTTT.

The V call is TRBV7-6, the J call TRBJ2-3, with 7 bases matching TRBD2. This CDR3 contains 15 residues. From germline, CDR1 is SGHVS and CDR2 FNYEAQ. After removal of 3 bases from V and 2 bases from J, the junction contained 5 bases not matched to a gene. The DNA for the CDR3 is TGTGCCAGCAGCTTTGTAGCGGGCCCCACAGATACGCAGTATTTT. This sequence encodes CASSFVAGPTDTQYF.